The rows below give T cell receptor beta chains drawn from one sample of a study of T cell repertoires in cytomegalovirus infection. Each CDR3 protein is one row after TCRdb ran MiXCR on the reads. The sample records about 150,000 distinct CDR3 sequences, about a quarter being singletons. What was sequenced was PBMCs. These receptors came from a human donor in good health (CMV status not recorded). Some clones in this sample may be carry-over from other donors' samples. Both conserved end residues are part of each CDR3. A D gene is named only where the DNA matches it firmly. Clone size is shown for a subset of rows, as once, few, many or a class of expanded clone.

abundance	v_gene	j_gene	d_gene	CDR3aa	CDR3nt
few	TRBV10-3	TRBJ2-7	NA	CAISRTADPYEQYF	TGTGCCATCAGTAGGACAGCAGATCCCTACGAGCAGTACTTC
few	TRBV28	TRBJ1-2	NA	CASSLDQGTYGYTF	TGTGCCAGCAGTTTGGACCAGGGAACCTATGGCTACACCTTC
few	TRBV29-1	TRBJ1-4	NA	CSVEDRTTKLFF	TGCAGCGTTGAAGATCGGACAACAAAACTGTTTTTT
many	TRBV7-2	TRBJ2-5	NA	CASSLGGAQETQYF	TGTGCCAGCAGCTTAGGGGGGGCGCAAGAGACCCAGTACTTC
NA	TRBV6-2/TRBV6-3	TRBJ2-7	NA	CASSYRLARSYEQYF	TGTGCCAGCAGTTACCGGCTAGCGCGATCCTACGAGCAGTACTTC
NA	TRBV24-1	TRBJ2-3	TRBD2	CATSDWTRGGSLDTQYF	TGTGCCACCAGTGATTGGACTAGAGGAGGTAGTCTGGATACGCAGTATTTT
many	TRBV28	TRBJ2-1	TRBD2	CASSPLTGGYNEQFF	TGTGCCAGCAGTCCCTTAACGGGAGGGTACAATGAGCAGTTCTTC
NA	TRBV15	TRBJ1-5	NA	CATSRGMQGNQPQHF	TGTGCCACCAGCAGAGGCATGCAGGGTAATCAGCCCCAGCATTTT
many	TRBV7-2	TRBJ1-2	TRBD1	CASSPDRAYGYTF	TGTGCCAGCAGCCCGGACAGGGCCTATGGCTACACCTTC
few	TRBV6-5	TRBJ2-7	TRBD1	CASSYVDRDYEQYF	TGTGCCAGCAGTTACGTGGACAGGGACTACGAGCAGTACTTC
many	TRBV7-2	TRBJ2-4	NA	CASSSRDRDTEYF	TGTGCCAGCAGCTCCCGAGACCGGGACACCGAATACTTC
NA	TRBV30	TRBJ1-1	TRBD1	CAWSVRRGTEAFF	TGTGCCTGGAGTGTACGCAGGGGGACTGAAGCTTTCTTT
many	TRBV7-2	TRBJ2-5	NA	CASSLAAATQETQYF	TGTGCCAGCAGCTTAGCCGCGGCAACCCAAGAGACCCAGTACTTC
few	TRBV7-8	TRBJ2-3	NA	CASSLMGRSDTQYF	TGTGCCAGCAGCTTGATGGGGCGGTCAGATACGCAGTATTTT
few	TRBV29-1	TRBJ2-2	TRBD1	CSARTGGNTGELFF	TGCAGCGCTAGGACAGGGGGAAACACCGGGGAGCTGTTTTTT
few	TRBV27	TRBJ1-5	NA	CASSPGRLNQPQHF	TGTGCCAGCAGTCCGGGGAGACTCAATCAGCCCCAGCATTTT
many	TRBV12-3/TRBV12-4	TRBJ2-1	NA	CASSPLAARYNEQFF	TGTGCCAGCAGCCCACTAGCAGCGAGGTACAATGAGCAGTTCTTC
few	TRBV4-1	TRBJ2-3	NA	CASSRETATDTQYF	TGCGCCAGCAGCCGGGAGACAGCCACAGATACGCAGTATTTT
NA	TRBV24-1	TRBJ2-2	TRBD2	CATSDIGPGAGTGELFF	TGTGCCACCAGTGACATAGGGCCGGGAGCGGGGACCGGGGAGCTGTTTTTT
NA	TRBV28	TRBJ2-3	NA	CASSFRGLSTDTQYF	TGTGCCAGCAGTTTCCGGGGACTGAGCACAGATACGCAGTATTTT
few	TRBV12-5	TRBJ2-1	NA	CASGPSGGPSSYNEQFF	TGTGCTAGTGGTCCCTCAGGAGGCCCGAGCTCCTACAATGAGCAGTTCTTC
many	TRBV7-6	TRBJ1-6	NA	CASSLAAVFSGSPLHF	TGTGCCAGCAGCCTTGCGGCGGTGTTCTCAGGGTCACCCCTCCACTTT
many	TRBV7-2	TRBJ2-1	NA	CASSLAGTRTGNEQFF	TGTGCCAGCAGCTTAGCTGGCACTAGGACTGGCAATGAGCAGTTCTTC
few	TRBV20-1	TRBJ2-5	TRBD2	CSARVHSGGRETQYF	TGCAGTGCTAGAGTCCATTCGGGGGGACGAGAGACCCAGTACTTC
many	TRBV28	TRBJ2-1	TRBD2	CASSLVPSGTPYNEQFF	TGTGCCAGCAGTTTGGTGCCTAGCGGGACACCCTACAATGAGCAGTTCTTC
many	TRBV6-2/TRBV6-3	TRBJ1-5	NA	CASSYSGANQPQHF	TGTGCCAGCAGTTACTCTGGTGCGAATCAGCCCCAGCATTTT
few	TRBV20-1	TRBJ2-1	TRBD2	CSAREGLAGADEQFF	TGCAGTGCTAGGGAGGGACTAGCGGGAGCTGATGAGCAGTTCTTC
once	TRBV7-4	TRBJ1-2	NA	CASSSTESYPYGYTF	TGTGCCAGCAGCTCAACAGAGAGTTACCCCTATGGCTACACCTTC
many	TRBV11-2	TRBJ1-1	NA	CASNPELGDTEAFF	TGTGCCAGCAACCCGGAATTGGGGGACACTGAAGCTTTCTTT
many	TRBV5-4	TRBJ1-1	NA	CASSLGEVTEAFF	TGTGCCAGCAGCTTGGGTGAGGTCACTGAAGCTTTCTTT
few	TRBV28	TRBJ2-3	TRBD2	CASSTRTSGSTQPPDTQYF	TGTGCCAGCAGTACCCGGACTAGCGGGAGTACTCAGCCCCCAGATACGCAGTATTTT
few	TRBV5-6	TRBJ1-1	TRBD1	CASFGTGITTNTEAFF	TGTGCCAGCTTCGGGACAGGGATCACCACGAACACTGAAGCTTTCTTT
NA	TRBV27	TRBJ2-1	NA	CASSAGRSYNEQFF	TGTGCCAGCAGTGCCGGAAGGTCCTACAATGAGCAGTTCTTC
few	TRBV12-3/TRBV12-4	TRBJ2-3	NA	CASSLDSYTDTQYF	TGTGCCAGCAGTTTGGATTCTTACACAGATACGCAGTATTTT
NA	TRBV3-1	TRBJ2-6	NA	CASSPPFRARSSGANVLTF	TGTGCCAGCAGCCCACCATTCAGGGCGCGATCCTCTGGGGCCAACGTCCTGACTTTC
few	TRBV12-3/TRBV12-4	TRBJ1-3	NA	CASSYPRVNSGNTIYF	TGTGCCAGCAGTTACCCTAGGGTCAACTCTGGAAACACCATATATTTT
many	TRBV28	TRBJ1-5	TRBD1	CASSLGNRGNQPQHF	TGTGCCAGCAGTTTGGGGAACAGGGGAAATCAGCCCCAGCATTTT
NA	TRBV20-1	TRBJ2-5	NA	CSARAYTGARQETQYF	TGCAGTGCTAGAGCCTACACCGGGGCGAGACAAGAGACCCAGTACTTC
NA	TRBV14	TRBJ1-6	NA	CASRMDRTNSPLHF	TGTGCCAGCAGGATGGACAGAACTAATTCACCCCTCCACTTT